One T cell receptor beta chain is described in this entry. V was clipped by 2 bases and J by 2 bases, with 19 bases between them. This CDR3 has 18 residues. CDR1 MNHEY and CDR2 SVGEGT come from the germline V gene. These data come from a study of blood T cell repertoires in COVID-19. Looking at the study overall: The United States, Italy and Spain were the sources of the acute and convalescent COVID-19 samples. Nucleic acid was either cDNA or gDNA, and it came from T cells, B-cell-depleted T cells, or PBMCs.

Produced via immunoSEQ multiplex PCR; TCRdb's table is partial and in-frame only. The repertoire holds under 200,000 clones, with about four fifths as singletons. The source of this sequence is a man aged 35 to 55 who had recovered from COVID-19. The specimen sequenced was peripheral blood. The V gene is TRBV6-2 or TRBV6-3, the J gene TRBJ1-3, with a possible D match to TRBD1 (5 bases). CDR3 coding DNA: TGTGCCAGCAGTTACCCTGCGTTCGGGGGACCCACTGGAAACACCATATATTTT. Translation gives CASSYPAFGGPTGNTIYF.